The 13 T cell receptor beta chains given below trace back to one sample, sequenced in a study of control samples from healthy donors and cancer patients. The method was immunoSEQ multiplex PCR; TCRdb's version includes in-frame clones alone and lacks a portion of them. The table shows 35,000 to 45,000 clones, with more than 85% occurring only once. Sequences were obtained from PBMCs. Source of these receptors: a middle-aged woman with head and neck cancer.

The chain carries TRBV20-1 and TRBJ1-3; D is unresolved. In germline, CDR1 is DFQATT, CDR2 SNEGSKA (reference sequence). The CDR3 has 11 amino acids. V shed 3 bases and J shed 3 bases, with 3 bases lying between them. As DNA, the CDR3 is TGCAGTGCTAGCGTTGGAAACACCATATATTTT. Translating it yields CSASVGNTIYF.

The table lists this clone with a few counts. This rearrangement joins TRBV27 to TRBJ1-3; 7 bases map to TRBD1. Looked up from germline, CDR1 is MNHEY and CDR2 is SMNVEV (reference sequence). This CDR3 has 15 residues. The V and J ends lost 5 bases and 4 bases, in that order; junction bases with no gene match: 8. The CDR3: CASSPLGTAGNTIYF. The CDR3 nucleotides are TGTGCCAGCAGTCCCCTCGGGACAGCCGGAAACACCATATATTTT.

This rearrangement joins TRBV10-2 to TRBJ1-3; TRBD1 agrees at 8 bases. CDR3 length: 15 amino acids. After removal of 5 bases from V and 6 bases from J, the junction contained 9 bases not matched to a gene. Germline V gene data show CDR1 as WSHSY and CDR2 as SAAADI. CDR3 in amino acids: CASSPRTGKENTIYF. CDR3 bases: TGCGCCAGCAGTCCCCGGACAGGGAAAGAAAACACCATATATTTT.

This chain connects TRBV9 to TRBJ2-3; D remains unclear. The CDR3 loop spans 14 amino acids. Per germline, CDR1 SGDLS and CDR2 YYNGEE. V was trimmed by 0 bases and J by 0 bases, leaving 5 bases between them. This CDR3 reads CASSVGPSTDTQYF. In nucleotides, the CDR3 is TGTGCCAGCAGCGTAGGACCAAGCACAGATACGCAGTATTTT.

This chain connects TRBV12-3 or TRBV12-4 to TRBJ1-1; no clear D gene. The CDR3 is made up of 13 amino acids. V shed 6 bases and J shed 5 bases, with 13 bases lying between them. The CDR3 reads CASRSPDGTEAFF. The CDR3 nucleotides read TGTGCCAGCAGATCCCCGGACGGAACTGAAGCTTTCTTT.

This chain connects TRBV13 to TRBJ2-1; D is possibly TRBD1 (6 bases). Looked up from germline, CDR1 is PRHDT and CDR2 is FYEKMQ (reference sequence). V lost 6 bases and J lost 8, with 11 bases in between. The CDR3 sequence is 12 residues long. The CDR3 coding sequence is TGTGCCAGCAGTCCACAGGGCTATGAGCAGTTCTTC. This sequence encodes CASSPQGYEQFF.

The CDR3 DNA sequence: TGTGCCAGCAGCCAGGAGCTAGCGGGGGTCAATGAGCAGTTCTTC. Its protein product is CASSQELAGVNEQFF. The chain joins TRBV11-2 to TRBJ2-1; 10 bases agree with TRBD2. The CDR3 covers 15 residues. Germline CDR1 and CDR2: SGHAT and FQNNGV. Losses at the gene ends were 5 bases for V and 6 bases for J; bases not matched to a gene: 7.

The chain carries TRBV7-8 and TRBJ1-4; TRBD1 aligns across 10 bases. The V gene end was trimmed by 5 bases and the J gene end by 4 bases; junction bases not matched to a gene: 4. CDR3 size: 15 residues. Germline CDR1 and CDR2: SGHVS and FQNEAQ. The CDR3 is CASSLGTGVNEKLFF. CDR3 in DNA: TGTGCCAGCAGCCTCGGGACAGGGGTTAATGAAAAACTGTTTTTT.

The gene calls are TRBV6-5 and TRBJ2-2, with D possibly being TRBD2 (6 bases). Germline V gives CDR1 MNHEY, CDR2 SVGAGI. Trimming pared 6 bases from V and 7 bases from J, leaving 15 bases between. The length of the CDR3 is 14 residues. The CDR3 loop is CASRSGVGGGELFF. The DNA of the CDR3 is TGTGCCAGCAGGTCGGGAGTGGGGGGCGGGGAGCTGTTTTTT.

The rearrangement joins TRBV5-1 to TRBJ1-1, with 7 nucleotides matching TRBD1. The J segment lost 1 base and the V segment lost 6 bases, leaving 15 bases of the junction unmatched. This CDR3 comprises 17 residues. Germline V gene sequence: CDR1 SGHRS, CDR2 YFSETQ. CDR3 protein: CASTPRVTGARNTEAFF. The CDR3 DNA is TGCGCCAGCACACCCAGAGTTACAGGGGCGAGGAACACTGAAGCTTTCTTT.

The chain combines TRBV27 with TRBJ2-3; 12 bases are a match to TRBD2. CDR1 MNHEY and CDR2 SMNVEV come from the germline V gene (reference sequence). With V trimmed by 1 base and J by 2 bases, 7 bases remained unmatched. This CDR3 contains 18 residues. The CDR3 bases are TGTGCCAGCAGTTTATGGACTAGCGGGGACGGCTCCACAGATACGCAGTATTTT. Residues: CASSLWTSGDGSTDTQYF.

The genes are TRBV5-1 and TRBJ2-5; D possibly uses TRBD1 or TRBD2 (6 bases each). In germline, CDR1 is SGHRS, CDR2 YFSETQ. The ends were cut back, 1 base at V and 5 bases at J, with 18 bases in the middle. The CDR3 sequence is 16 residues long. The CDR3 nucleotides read TGCGCCAGCAGCTTGCAGGCTACGGGGGCAGGGGAGACCCAGTACTTC. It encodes CASSLQATGAGETQYF. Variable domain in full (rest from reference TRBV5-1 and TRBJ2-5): KAGVTQTPRYLIKTRGQQVTLSCSPISGHRSVSWYQQTPGQGLQFLFEYFSETQRNKGNFPGRFSGRQFSNSRSEMNVSTLELGDSALYLCASSLQATGAGETQYFGPGTRLLVL.

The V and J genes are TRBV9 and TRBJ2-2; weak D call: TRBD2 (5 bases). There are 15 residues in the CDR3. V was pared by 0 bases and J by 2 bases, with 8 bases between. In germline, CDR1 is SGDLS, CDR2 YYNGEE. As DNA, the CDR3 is TGTGCCAGCAGCGTAGAGGGAGCTAACACCGGGGAGCTGTTTTTT. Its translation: CASSVEGANTGELFF. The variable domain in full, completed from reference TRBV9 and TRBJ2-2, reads DSGVTQTPKHLITATGQRVTLRCSPRSGDLSVYWYQQSLDQGLQFLIQYYNGEERAKGNILERFSAQQFPDLHSELNLSSLELGDSALYFCASSVEGANTGELFFGEGSRLTVL.